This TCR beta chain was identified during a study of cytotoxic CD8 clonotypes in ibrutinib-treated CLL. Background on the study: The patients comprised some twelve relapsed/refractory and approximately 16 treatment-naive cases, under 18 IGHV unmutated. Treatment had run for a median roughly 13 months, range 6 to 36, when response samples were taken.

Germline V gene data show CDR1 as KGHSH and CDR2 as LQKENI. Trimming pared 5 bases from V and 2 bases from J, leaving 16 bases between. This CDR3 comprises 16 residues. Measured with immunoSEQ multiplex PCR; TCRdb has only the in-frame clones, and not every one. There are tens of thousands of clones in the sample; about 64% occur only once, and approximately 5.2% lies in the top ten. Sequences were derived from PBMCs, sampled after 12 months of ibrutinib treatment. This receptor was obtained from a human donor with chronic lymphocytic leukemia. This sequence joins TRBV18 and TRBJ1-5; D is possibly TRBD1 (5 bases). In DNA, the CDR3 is TGTGCCAGCTCAAGAACCCAGGGTCAGGGCAATCAGCCCCAGCATTTT. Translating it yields CASSRTQGQGNQPQHF. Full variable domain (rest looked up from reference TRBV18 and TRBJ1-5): NAGVMQNPRHLVRRRGQEARLRCSPMKGHSHVYWYRQLPEEGLKFMVYLQKENIIDESGMPKERFSAEFPKEGPSILRIQQVVRGDSAAYFCASSRTQGQGNQPQHFGDGTRLSIL.